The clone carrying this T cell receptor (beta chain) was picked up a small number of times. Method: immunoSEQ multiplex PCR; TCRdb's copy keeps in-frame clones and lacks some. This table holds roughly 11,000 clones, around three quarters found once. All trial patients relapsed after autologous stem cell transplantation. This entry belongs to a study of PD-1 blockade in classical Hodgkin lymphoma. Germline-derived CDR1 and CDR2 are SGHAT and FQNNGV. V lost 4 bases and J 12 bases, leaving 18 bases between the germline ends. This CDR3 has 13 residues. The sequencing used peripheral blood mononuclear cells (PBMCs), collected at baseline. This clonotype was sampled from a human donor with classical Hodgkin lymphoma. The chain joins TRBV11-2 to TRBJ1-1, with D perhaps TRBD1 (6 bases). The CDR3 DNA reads TGTGCCAGCAGCTATAGGGAGGGGGGGAGGTCTTTCTTT. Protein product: CASSYREGGRSFF.